This TCR beta chain was documented in a study of T cell repertoires in cytomegalovirus infection. Findings of the study overall: Clonotypes of TCR beta that were HLA-C-restricted and CMV-specific dominated the ex vivo response.

The sample holds a few counts of this clonotype. Antigen unknown. TCRdb fed the reads into MiXCR, producing one record per CDR3 protein. The table shows 450,000 to 650,000 distinct CDR3 sequences, with more than 20% occurring only once. J gave up 11 bases and V 6 bases, and 9 bases lay outside the gene matches. CDR3 length: 12 amino acids. The TCR sequence derives from a human donor in good health (CMV status not recorded). Some clones in this sample may be carry-over from other donors' samples. Sequenced input: PBMCs. The rearrangement uses TRBV12-3 or TRBV12-4 and TRBJ1-1; 7 nucleotides line up with TRBD1. CDR3 in DNA: TGTGCCAGCAGCCGGACAGGACGAGGGGCTTTCTTT. It specifies CASSRTGRGAFF.